This T cell receptor (beta chain) emerged from a study of beta chain features in type 1 diabetes. Study information: Researchers looked at approximately 100,000,000 sorted cells across all samples. Points from the study as a whole: Patients' naive, central memory and regulatory TCRB repertoires appeared more alike than those of healthy donors. In these data, an HLA type influence on TCRB rearrangement remained unresolved. All four CD4+ subsets of Type 1 diabetes patients contained TCRB CDR3s that were moderately but significantly shorter.

Heparinised blood was drawn once per donor, averaging roughly 120 mL. This CDR3 contains 12 residues. Germline CDR1 and CDR2: SGHDT and YYEEEE. V shed 2 bases and J shed 10 bases, with 10 bases lying between them. TCRB transcripts that were expressed got sequenced, as all of the isolated RNA had been reverse transcribed. Measured with immunoSEQ multiplex PCR; TCRdb has only the in-frame clones, and not every one. The sample has around 260,000 clones, approximately 24% seen once; the top ten hold 0.012%. This clone was counted between two and nine times. Its antigen is as yet unknown. V and J are TRBV5-6 and TRBJ2-1, with D possibly being TRBD2 (5 bases). The sequence derives from a woman in her twenties or thirties with type 1 diabetes. Sequenced input: naive CD4+ T cells from blood. The CDR3 region has the DNA TGTGCCAGCAGCTTCGAGGGCGGGGAGCAGTTCTTC. Amino acids: CASSFEGGEQFF.